This is a list of T cell receptor beta chains from one sample in a study of shared clonotypes between healthy human individuals. Profiled with immunoSEQ multiplex PCR; TCRdb holds only in-frame clones, not every one. The sample records around 1,900,000 clones, about 93% being singletons. The sequencing sample was made of naive CD8+ T cells from PBMCs. These TCRs come from a man aged 18 to 30 in good health. Some clones in this sample may be carry-over from other donors' samples. CDR3s include the opening cysteine and the closing phenylalanine or tryptophan. Each record gives: V gene, J gene, D gene, clone size, CDR3 protein, CDR3 DNA. A D gene is named only where the DNA matches it firmly. A clone size is listed for some rows: how often the clone was seen (once, few, many), or a class if it is expanded.

TRBV19,TRBJ2-1,TRBD2,.,CASSPLAGFNNEQFF,TGTGCCAGTAGTCCACTAGCGGGGTTTAACAATGAGCAGTTCTTC
TRBV4-2,TRBJ2-5,.,.,CASSLMRRETQYF,TGTGCCAGCAGCCTCATGAGGCGAGAGACCCAGTACTTC
TRBV19,TRBJ2-3,TRBD2,.,CASSPKVWTSGTDTQYF,TGTGCCAGTAGTCCCAAAGTGTGGACTAGCGGCACAGATACGCAGTATTTT
TRBV19,TRBJ1-1,.,.,CASSRDDVNTEAFF,TGTGCCAGTAGCAGGGACGACGTGAACACTGAAGCTTTCTTT
TRBV9,TRBJ1-3,TRBD1,.,CASSHGQGAEGSGNTIYF,TGTGCCAGCAGCCACGGACAGGGGGCGGAGGGCTCTGGAAACACCATATATTTT
TRBV2,TRBJ2-2,TRBD1,once,CASSGIGQGWTGELFF,TGTGCCAGCAGTGGAATCGGACAGGGCTGGACCGGGGAGCTGTTTTTT
TRBV9,TRBJ2-1,.,few,CASSVESSVGNEQFF,TGTGCCAGCAGCGTAGAATCCTCGGTCGGCAATGAGCAGTTCTTC
TRBV29-1,TRBJ1-2,TRBD1,.,CSVDTGAGGYTF,TGCAGCGTGGACACAGGGGCTGGAGGCTACACCTTC
TRBV15,TRBJ1-1,.,.,CATSRDLGVGTEAFF,TGTGCCACCAGCAGAGATCTAGGGGTGGGGACTGAAGCTTTCTTT
TRBV4-3,TRBJ1-2,.,.,CASSQSLLSLGYGYTF,TGCGCCAGCAGCCAAAGCCTCCTAAGCCTGGGGTATGGCTACACCTTC
TRBV29-1,TRBJ2-7,TRBD2,.,CSVALAEIHYEQYF,TGCAGCGTTGCCCTAGCGGAGATACACTACGAGCAGTACTTC
TRBV19,TRBJ2-1,.,.,CASSPPGLNGIDEQFF,TGTGCCAGTAGTCCCCCGGGACTCAACGGCATAGATGAGCAGTTCTTC
TRBV5-1,TRBJ1-2,TRBD1,.,CASSLTGGNRIYGYTF,TGCGCCAGCAGCTTGACAGGGGGAAACAGAATCTATGGCTACACCTTC
TRBV5-1,TRBJ2-5,TRBD1,.,CASSLADRGQETQYF,TGCGCCAGCAGCTTGGCGGACAGGGGGCAGGAGACCCAGTACTTC
TRBV7-9,TRBJ2-1,.,.,CASSLGWEQFF,TGTGCCAGCAGCTTAGGGTGGGAGCAGTTCTTC
TRBV9,TRBJ2-1,TRBD2,.,CASSLNSGSGSYNEQFF,TGTGCCAGCAGCCTAAATAGCGGGAGTGGCTCCTACAATGAGCAGTTCTTC
TRBV5-1,TRBJ2-7,TRBD2,.,CASSLGAGASYEQYF,TGCGCCAGCAGCTTAGGGGCGGGAGCTAGCTACGAGCAGTACTTC
TRBV6-5,TRBJ2-1,TRBD1,.,CASSQPGQYNEQFF,TGTGCCAGCAGTCAGCCGGGACAGTACAATGAGCAGTTCTTC
TRBV5-4,TRBJ1-2,.,.,CASSFSAQNYGYTF,TGTGCCAGCAGTTTCTCGGCACAGAACTATGGCTACACCTTC
TRBV4-1,TRBJ1-5,.,.,CASSQEGAGHQPQHF,TGCGCCAGCAGCCAAGAGGGAGCAGGGCATCAGCCCCAGCATTTT
TRBV19,TRBJ2-1,.,.,CASSIVDSSYNEQFF,TGTGCCAGTAGTATAGTCGACAGCTCCTACAATGAGCAGTTCTTC
TRBV5-1,TRBJ1-3,.,.,CASSLSTASGNTIYF,TGCGCCAGCAGCTTGAGCACAGCCTCTGGAAACACCATATATTTT
TRBV10-3,TRBJ2-1,.,.,CAISEKPDPGSFQDEQFF,TGTGCCATCAGTGAGAAACCGGACCCCGGGAGTTTTCAGGATGAGCAGTTCTTC
TRBV7-9,TRBJ2-2,.,.,CASSPVAGGTGELFF,TGTGCCAGCAGCCCAGTGGCCGGGGGCACCGGGGAGCTGTTTTTT
TRBV27,TRBJ1-2,.,.,CASSLGGGSGYTF,TGTGCCAGCAGTTTGGGGGGGGGCTCTGGCTACACCTTC
TRBV4-1,TRBJ1-2,.,.,CASSQQGGSYGYTF,TGCGCCAGCAGCCAACAGGGAGGATCCTATGGCTACACCTTC
TRBV6-5,TRBJ2-7,.,.,CASSPRGGMSEQYF,TGTGCCAGCAGTCCCAGGGGAGGGATGAGCGAGCAGTACTTC
TRBV7-2,TRBJ1-2,.,few,CASSPRQLIYGYTF,TGTGCCAGCAGCCCGCGGCAGCTTATCTATGGCTACACCTTC
TRBV7-6,TRBJ1-1,.,.,CASSPSGRGGTEAFF,TGTGCCAGCAGCCCCTCCGGCAGGGGAGGAACTGAAGCTTTCTTT
TRBV11-2,TRBJ1-1,.,.,CASSLGFGDTEAFF,TGTGCCAGCAGCTTAGGCTTTGGGGACACTGAAGCTTTCTTT
TRBV27,TRBJ2-7,.,.,CASSWGLAPYEQYF,TGTGCCAGCAGTTGGGGGTTAGCCCCCTACGAGCAGTACTTC
TRBV10-1,TRBJ2-1,TRBD2,.,CASSLGIAGEMFF,TGCGCCAGCAGTCTGGGAATAGCGGGAGAAATGTTCTTC
TRBV2,TRBJ2-7,TRBD1,.,CASMGTGDYEQYF,TGTGCCAGCATGGGGACAGGGGACTACGAGCAGTACTTC
TRBV27,TRBJ2-3,TRBD1,.,CASSSGTVTDTQYF,TGTGCCAGCAGTTCTGGGACAGTAACAGATACGCAGTATTTT
TRBV6-1,TRBJ2-7,.,.,CASSEGLSSYEQYF,TGTGCCAGCAGTGAAGGCCTGAGCTCCTACGAGCAGTACTTC
TRBV27,TRBJ2-7,.,.,CASSPSVGATQDEQYF,TGTGCCAGCAGTCCATCTGTGGGGGCTACACAGGACGAGCAGTACTTC
TRBV2,TRBJ2-7,.,.,CASFLGWAGDEQYF,TGTGCCAGCTTCTTGGGGTGGGCCGGGGACGAGCAGTACTTC
TRBV19,TRBJ1-1,.,.,CASSIGAMNTEAFF,TGTGCCAGTAGTATTGGGGCTATGAACACTGAAGCTTTCTTT
TRBV6-6,TRBJ2-3,.,.,CASTYSDTQYF,TGTGCCAGCACTTATTCCGATACGCAGTATTTT
TRBV5-4,TRBJ2-7,.,once,CASSWGASPSYEQYF,TGTGCCAGCAGCTGGGGGGCCTCGCCATCCTACGAGCAGTACTTC
TRBV29-1,TRBJ1-2,TRBD1,.,CSVEDRRQGIYGYTF,TGCAGCGTTGAAGACCGGAGACAGGGTATCTATGGCTACACCTTC
TRBV6-6,TRBJ2-7,.,.,CASSSHGSYEQYF,TGTGCCAGCAGTTCACACGGTTCGTACGAGCAGTACTTC
TRBV18,TRBJ2-7,.,.,CASSPGTWSSYEQYF,TGTGCCAGCTCACCAGGGACTTGGAGCTCCTACGAGCAGTACTTC
TRBV11-3,TRBJ2-1,TRBD2,.,CASSHRTSPTYNEQFF,TGTGCCAGCAGCCACCGGACTAGCCCTACTTACAATGAGCAGTTCTTC
TRBV4-1,TRBJ2-5,.,once,CASSQRPLDVQETQYF,TGCGCCAGCAGCCAACGGCCTTTGGATGTGCAAGAGACCCAGTACTTC
TRBV7-2,TRBJ2-3,.,.,CASSEALVDTQYF,TGTGCCAGCAGCGAAGCCCTAGTAGATACGCAGTATTTT
TRBV12-5,TRBJ2-2,.,.,CASGLPRTGELFF,TGTGCTAGTGGTTTGCCTCGCACCGGGGAGCTGTTTTTT
TRBV28,TRBJ2-7,.,.,CASSAEGVVGFEQYF,TGTGCCAGCAGTGCTGAAGGGGTCGTAGGCTTCGAGCAGTACTTC
TRBV19,TRBJ2-7,.,.,CASSLRPSYEQYF,TGTGCCAGTAGTTTGAGACCGTCCTACGAGCAGTACTTC
TRBV15,TRBJ1-5,.,.,CATSRGLASYSNQPQHF,TGTGCCACCAGCAGAGGTCTAGCCAGCTATAGCAATCAGCCCCAGCATTTT
TRBV18,TRBJ2-7,TRBD2,.,CASSHPLAPSYEQYF,TGTGCCAGCTCACACCCACTAGCGCCATCCTACGAGCAGTACTTC
TRBV6-5,TRBJ1-4,.,.,CASSYRTLNEKLFF,TGTGCCAGCAGTTACCGAACCCTTAATGAAAAACTGTTTTTT
TRBV7-8,TRBJ2-7,.,.,CASSLRGFSYEQYF,TGTGCCAGCAGCTTAAGGGGTTTCTCCTACGAGCAGTACTTC
TRBV10-3,TRBJ2-1,.,.,CAISERSGRFYNEQFF,TGTGCCATCAGTGAACGGAGCGGACGCTTTTACAATGAGCAGTTCTTC
TRBV9,TRBJ2-4,.,.,CASNERDIQYF,TGTGCCAGTAACGAGAGGGACATTCAGTACTTC